A single sample gave rise to the 3 T cell receptor beta chains below, sequenced in a study of cytomegalovirus exposure and HLA in healthy donors. Use of 60 Vbeta and 13 Jbeta primers characterized the PCR. Using immunoSEQ multiplex PCR, the repertoire was profiled, and TCRdb retains in-frame clones only, with some absent. The sample includes some 200,000 clones, approximately 82% of them seen just once. Sequenced sample: PBMCs. These TCRs come from a woman in her 40s in good health and CMV-seronegative.

The rearrangement uses TRBV6-1 and TRBJ1-6; 9 bases map to TRBD1. V shed 5 bases, J shed 7 bases, and the junction held 6 bases outside the gene matches. CDR3 size: 15 residues. CDR1 MNHNS and CDR2 SASEGT come from the germline V gene. The CDR3 protein is CASSSGTGFNSPLHF. DNA of the CDR3: TGTGCCAGCAGTTCCGGGACAGGGTTCAATTCACCCCTCCACTTT.

The gene calls are TRBV27 and TRBJ2-1; D call uncertain. Deletions cut 4 bases from V and 3 bases from J, with 4 bases between. The CDR3 sequence is 12 residues long. Per the germline V gene, CDR1 is MNHEY and CDR2 is SMNVEV (reference sequence). The CDR3 loop is CASSSVYNEQFF. In nucleotides, the CDR3 is TGTGCCAGCAGTTCCGTCTACAATGAGCAGTTCTTC.

This clone turned up a few times. J is TRBJ1-1 and V is TRBV28, with 8 positions matching TRBD1. V lost 5 bases and J lost 11; bases outside the gene matches: 16. There are 15 residues in the CDR3. Germline CDR1 MDHEN, CDR2 SYDVKM. The CDR3 protein is CASSATRGQGPGAFF. Here the CDR3 DNA reads TGTGCCAGCAGTGCAACCAGGGGGCAGGGCCCCGGGGCTTTCTTT.